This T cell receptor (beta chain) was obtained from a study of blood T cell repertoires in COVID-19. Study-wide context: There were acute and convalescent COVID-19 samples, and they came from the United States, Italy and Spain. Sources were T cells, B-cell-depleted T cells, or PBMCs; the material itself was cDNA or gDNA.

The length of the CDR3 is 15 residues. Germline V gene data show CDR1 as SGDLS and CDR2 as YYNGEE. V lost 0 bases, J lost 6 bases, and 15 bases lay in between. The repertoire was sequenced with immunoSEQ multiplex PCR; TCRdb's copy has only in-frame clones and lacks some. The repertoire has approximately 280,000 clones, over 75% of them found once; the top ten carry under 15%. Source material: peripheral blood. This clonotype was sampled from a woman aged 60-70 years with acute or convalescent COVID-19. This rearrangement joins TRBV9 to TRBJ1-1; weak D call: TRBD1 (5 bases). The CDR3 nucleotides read TGTGCCAGCAGCGTAGATCCCTCCCGGGGGGCTGAAGCTTTCTTT. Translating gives CASSVDPSRGAEAFF.